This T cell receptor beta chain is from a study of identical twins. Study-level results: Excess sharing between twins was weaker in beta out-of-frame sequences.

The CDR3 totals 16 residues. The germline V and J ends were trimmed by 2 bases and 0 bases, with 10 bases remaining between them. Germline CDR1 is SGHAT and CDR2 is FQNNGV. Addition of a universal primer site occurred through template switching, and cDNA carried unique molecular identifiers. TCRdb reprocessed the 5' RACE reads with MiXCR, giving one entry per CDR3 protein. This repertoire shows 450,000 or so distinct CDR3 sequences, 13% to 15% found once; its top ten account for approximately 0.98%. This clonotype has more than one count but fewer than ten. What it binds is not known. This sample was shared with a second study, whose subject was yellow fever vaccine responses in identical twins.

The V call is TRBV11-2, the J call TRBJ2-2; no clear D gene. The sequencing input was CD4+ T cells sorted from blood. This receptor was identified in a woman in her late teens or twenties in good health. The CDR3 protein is CASSLWVSANTGELFF. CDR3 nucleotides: TGTGCCAGCAGCTTATGGGTGTCCGCGAACACCGGGGAGCTGTTTTTT.